The sequence of this T cell receptor (beta chain) was determined in a study of T cell responses to AZD1222 COVID-19 vaccine. Libraries were prepared by immunoSEQ multiplex PCR; TCRdb keeps only in-frame clonotypes and omits some of them. Of some 52,000 clones in the sample, around 90% are singletons; the top ten hold less than 3.5%. The germline V gene has CDR1 MNHEY and CDR2 SVGAGI. CDR3 length: 13 residues. Trimming pared 6 bases from V and 2 bases from J, leaving 10 bases between. The sample here was peripheral blood, taken 28 days after the second AZD1222 dose. This sequence joins TRBV6-5 and TRBJ1-2, with a tentative D call TRBD1 (6 bases). This clonotype was obtained from an adult who received the AZD1222 COVID-19 vaccine. Here the CDR3 reads CASRETGNYGYTF. The CDR3 nucleotides read TGTGCCAGCAGGGAGACAGGAAACTATGGCTACACCTTC.